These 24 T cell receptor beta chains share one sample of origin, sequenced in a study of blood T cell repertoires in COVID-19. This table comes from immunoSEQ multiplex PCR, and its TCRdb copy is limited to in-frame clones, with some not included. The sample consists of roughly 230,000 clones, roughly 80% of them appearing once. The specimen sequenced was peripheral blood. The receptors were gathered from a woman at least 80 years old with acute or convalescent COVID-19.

For the CDR3, the DNA is TGTGCCAGCAGCCAAGACGTCACAGGGAATGGCTACACCTTC. It is translated as CASSQDVTGNGYTF. The chain carries TRBV14 and TRBJ1-2; D perhaps matches TRBD1 (6 bases). The CDR3 loop spans 14 amino acids. The V gene lost 0 bases and the J gene lost 6 bases, with 11 bases spanning the gap. The germline CDR1 and CDR2 sequences are SGHDN and FVKESK.

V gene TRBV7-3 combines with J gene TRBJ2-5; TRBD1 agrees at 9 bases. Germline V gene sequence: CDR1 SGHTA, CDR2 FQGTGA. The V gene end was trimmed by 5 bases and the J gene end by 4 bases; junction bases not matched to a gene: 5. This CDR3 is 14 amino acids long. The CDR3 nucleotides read TGTGCCAGCAGCCCGACAGGGGGAAGAGAGACCCAGTACTTC. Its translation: CASSPTGGRETQYF.

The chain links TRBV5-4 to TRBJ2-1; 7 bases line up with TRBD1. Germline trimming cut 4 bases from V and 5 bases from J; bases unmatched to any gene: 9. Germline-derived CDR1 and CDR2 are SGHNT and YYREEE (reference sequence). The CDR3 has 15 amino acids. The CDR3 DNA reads TGTGCCAGCAGCCCCCGACAGGGTCCGGACAATGAGCAGTTCTTC. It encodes CASSPRQGPDNEQFF. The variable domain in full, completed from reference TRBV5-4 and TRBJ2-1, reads ETGVTQSPTHLIKTRGQQVTLRCSSQSGHNTVSWYQQALGQGPQFIFQYYREEENGRGNFPPRFSGLQFPNYSSELNVNALELDDSALYLCASSPRQGPDNEQFFGPGTRLTVL.

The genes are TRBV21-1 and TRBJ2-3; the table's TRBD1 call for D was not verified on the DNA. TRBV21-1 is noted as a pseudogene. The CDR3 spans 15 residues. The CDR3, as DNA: TGTGCCAGCAGCTCAAGGGGCGATGGGTCAGATACGCAGTATTTT. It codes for CASSSRGDGSDTQYF.

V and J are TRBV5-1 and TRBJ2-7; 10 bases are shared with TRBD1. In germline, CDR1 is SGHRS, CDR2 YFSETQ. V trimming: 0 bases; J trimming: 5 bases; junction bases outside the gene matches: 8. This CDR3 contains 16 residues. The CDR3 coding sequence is TGCGCCAGCAGCTTGGTTGGGACAGGGGAATTCAACGAGCAGTACTTC. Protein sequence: CASSLVGTGEFNEQYF.

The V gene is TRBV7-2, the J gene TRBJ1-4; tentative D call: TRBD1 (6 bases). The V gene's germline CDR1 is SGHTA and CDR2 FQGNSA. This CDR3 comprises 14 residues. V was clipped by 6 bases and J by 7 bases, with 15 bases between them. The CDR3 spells CASSEGVASEKLFF. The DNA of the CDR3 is TGTGCCAGCAGTGAGGGGGTTGCGTCTGAAAAACTGTTTTTT. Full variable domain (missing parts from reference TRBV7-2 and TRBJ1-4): GAGVSQSPSNKVTEKGKDVELRCDPISGHTALYWYRQSLGQGLEFLIYFQGNSAPDKSGLPSDRFSAERTGGSVSTLTIQRTQQEDSAVYLCASSEGVASEKLFFGSGTQLSVL.

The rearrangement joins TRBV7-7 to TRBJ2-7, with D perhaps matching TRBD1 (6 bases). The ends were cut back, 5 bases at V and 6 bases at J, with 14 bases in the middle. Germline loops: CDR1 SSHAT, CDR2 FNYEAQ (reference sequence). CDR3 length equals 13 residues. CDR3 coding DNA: TGTGCCAGCAGCCCACAGGGAATCGCCGAGCAGTACTTC. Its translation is CASSPQGIAEQYF.

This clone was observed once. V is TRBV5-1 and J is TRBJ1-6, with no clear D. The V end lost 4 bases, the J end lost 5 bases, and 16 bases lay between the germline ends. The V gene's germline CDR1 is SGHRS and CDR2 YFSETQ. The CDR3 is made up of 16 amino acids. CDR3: CASSPFPGVDNSPLHF. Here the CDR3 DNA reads TGCGCCAGCAGCCCCTTCCCGGGAGTGGATAATTCACCCCTCCACTTT. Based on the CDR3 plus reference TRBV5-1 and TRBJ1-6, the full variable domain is KAGVTQTPRYLIKTRGQQVTLSCSPISGHRSVSWYQQTPGQGLQFLFEYFSETQRNKGNFPGRFSGRQFSNSRSEMNVSTLELGDSALYLCASSPFPGVDNSPLHFGNGTRLTVT.

The DNA for the CDR3 is TGTGCCAGCAGCTTGGAACAGGGGTTCTACGAGCAGTACTTC. It encodes CASSLEQGFYEQYF. This chain links TRBV5-4 with TRBJ2-7, with 7 bases aligning to TRBD1. The V and J ends lost 0 bases and 3 bases, in that order; junction bases with no gene match: 3. This CDR3 contains 14 residues. CDR1 is SGHNT, CDR2 YYREEE, per germline (reference sequence).

CDR3 sequence reads: CASSLGAENTEAFF. The CDR3, as DNA: TGCGCCAGCAGCTTGGGAGCCGAGAACACTGAAGCTTTCTTT. The chain is built from TRBV5-1 and TRBJ1-1, with D unresolved. The CDR3 has 14 amino acids. Germline values: CDR1 SGHRS, CDR2 YFSETQ. V was shortened by 0 bases and J by 1 base, with 7 bases between the two germline ends.

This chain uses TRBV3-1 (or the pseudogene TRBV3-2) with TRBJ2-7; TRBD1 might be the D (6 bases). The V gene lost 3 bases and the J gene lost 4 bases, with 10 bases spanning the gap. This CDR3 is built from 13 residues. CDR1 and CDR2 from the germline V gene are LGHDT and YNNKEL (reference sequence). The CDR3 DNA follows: TGTGCCAGCAGCCAGCTACAGGGTTACGAGCAGTACTTC. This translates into CASSQLQGYEQYF.

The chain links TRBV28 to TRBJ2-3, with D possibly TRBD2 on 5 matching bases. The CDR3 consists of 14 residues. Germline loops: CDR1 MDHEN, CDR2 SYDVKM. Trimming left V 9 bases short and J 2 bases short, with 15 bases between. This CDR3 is CASRTLENTDTQYF. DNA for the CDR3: TGTGCCAGTCGGACTCTTGAAAACACAGATACGCAGTATTTT. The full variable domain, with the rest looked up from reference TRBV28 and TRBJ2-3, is DVKVTQSSRYLVKRTGEKVFLECVQDMDHENMFWYRQDPGLGLRLIYFSYDVKMKEKGDIPEGYSVSREKKERFSLILESASTNQTSMYLCASRTLENTDTQYFGPGTRLTVL.

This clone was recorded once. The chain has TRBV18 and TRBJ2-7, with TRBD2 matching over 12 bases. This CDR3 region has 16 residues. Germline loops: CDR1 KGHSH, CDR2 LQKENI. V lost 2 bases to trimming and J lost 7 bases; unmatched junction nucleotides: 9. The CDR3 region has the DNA TGTGCCAGCTCACCAGGACTAGCGGGACCGGAAAGGGAGCAGTACTTC. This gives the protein CASSPGLAGPEREQYF.

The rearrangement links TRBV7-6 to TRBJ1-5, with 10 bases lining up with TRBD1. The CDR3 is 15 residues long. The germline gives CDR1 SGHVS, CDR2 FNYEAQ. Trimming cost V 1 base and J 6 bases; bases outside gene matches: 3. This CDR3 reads CASSLGTGGSQPQHF. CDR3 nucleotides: TGTGCCAGCAGCTTAGGGACAGGGGGAAGTCAGCCCCAGCATTTT.

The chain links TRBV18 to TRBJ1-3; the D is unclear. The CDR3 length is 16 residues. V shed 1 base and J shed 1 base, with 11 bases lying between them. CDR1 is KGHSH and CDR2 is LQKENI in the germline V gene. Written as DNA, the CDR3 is TGTGCCAGCTCACCACAGGCGGGTCCTTCTGGAAACACCATATATTTT. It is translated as CASSPQAGPSGNTIYF.

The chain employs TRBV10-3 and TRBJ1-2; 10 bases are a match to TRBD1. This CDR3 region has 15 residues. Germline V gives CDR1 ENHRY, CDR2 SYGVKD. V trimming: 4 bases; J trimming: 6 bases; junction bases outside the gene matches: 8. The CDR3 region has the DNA TGTGCCATCAGTGGCCGGGACAGGGGAGGGAATGGCTACACCTTC. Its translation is CAISGRDRGGNGYTF.

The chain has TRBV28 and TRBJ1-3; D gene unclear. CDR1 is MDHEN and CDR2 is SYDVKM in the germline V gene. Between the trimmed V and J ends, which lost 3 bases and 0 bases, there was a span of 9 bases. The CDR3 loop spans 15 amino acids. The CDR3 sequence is CASSFGSPSGNTIYF. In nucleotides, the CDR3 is TGTGCCAGCAGTTTCGGGTCCCCCTCTGGAAACACCATATATTTT.

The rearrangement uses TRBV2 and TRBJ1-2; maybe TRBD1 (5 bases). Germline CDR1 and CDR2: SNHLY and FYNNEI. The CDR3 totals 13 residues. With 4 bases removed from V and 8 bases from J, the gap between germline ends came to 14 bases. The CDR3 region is CASSALDTGGYTF. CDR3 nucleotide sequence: TGTGCCAGCAGTGCTTTGGACACTGGCGGCTACACCTTC.

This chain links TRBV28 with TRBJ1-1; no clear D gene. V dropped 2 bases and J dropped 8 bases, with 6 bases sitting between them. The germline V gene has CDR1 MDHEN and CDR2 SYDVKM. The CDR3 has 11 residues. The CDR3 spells CASSLRGEAFF. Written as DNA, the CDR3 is TGTGCCAGCAGTTTACGAGGGGAAGCTTTCTTT.

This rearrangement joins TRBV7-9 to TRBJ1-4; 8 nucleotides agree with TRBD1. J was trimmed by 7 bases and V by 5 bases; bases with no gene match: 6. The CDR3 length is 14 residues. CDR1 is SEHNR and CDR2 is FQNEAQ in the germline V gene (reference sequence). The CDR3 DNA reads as TGTGCCAGCAGCCCTACAGGGGGAGGTGAAAAACTGTTTTTT. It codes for CASSPTGGGEKLFF.

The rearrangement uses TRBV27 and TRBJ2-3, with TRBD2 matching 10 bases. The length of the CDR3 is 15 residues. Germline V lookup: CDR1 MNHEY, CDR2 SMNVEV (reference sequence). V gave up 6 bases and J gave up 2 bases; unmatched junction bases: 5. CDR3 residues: CASRLLAGYTDTQYF. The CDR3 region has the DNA TGTGCCAGCAGACTACTAGCGGGATACACAGATACGCAGTATTTT.

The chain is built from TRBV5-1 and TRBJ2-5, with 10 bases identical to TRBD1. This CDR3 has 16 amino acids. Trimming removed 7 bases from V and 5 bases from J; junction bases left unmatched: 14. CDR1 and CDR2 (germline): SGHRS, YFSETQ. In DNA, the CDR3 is TGCGCCAGCCGGGAGGGCGGGACAGGGGCCTGGGAGACCCAGTACTTC. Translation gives CASREGGTGAWETQYF. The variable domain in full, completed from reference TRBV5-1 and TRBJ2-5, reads KAGVTQTPRYLIKTRGQQVTLSCSPISGHRSVSWYQQTPGQGLQFLFEYFSETQRNKGNFPGRFSGRQFSNSRSEMNVSTLELGDSALYLCASREGGTGAWETQYFGPGTRLLVL.

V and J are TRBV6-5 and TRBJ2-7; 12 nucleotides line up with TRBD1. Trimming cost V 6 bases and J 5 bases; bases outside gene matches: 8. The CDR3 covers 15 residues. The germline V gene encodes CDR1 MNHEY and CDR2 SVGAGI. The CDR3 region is CASRPPGTGGHEQYF. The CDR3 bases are TGTGCCAGCAGACCTCCCGGGACAGGGGGCCACGAGCAGTACTTC.

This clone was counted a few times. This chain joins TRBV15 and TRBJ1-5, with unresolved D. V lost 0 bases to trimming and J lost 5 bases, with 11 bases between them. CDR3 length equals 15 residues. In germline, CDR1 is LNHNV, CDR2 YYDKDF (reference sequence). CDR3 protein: CATSRDFREDQPQHF. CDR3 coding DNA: TGTGCCACCAGCAGAGATTTTAGGGAGGATCAGCCCCAGCATTTT.